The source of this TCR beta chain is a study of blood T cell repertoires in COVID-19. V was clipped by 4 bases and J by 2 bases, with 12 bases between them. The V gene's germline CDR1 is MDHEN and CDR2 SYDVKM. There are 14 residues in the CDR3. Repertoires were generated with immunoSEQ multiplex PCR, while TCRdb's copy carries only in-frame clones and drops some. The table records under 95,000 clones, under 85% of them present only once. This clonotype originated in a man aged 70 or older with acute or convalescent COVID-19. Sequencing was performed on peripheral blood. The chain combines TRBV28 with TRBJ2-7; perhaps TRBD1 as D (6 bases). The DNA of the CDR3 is TGTGCCAGCAGTTCCGGGACAATCGCCTACGAGCAGTACTTC. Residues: CASSSGTIAYEQYF.